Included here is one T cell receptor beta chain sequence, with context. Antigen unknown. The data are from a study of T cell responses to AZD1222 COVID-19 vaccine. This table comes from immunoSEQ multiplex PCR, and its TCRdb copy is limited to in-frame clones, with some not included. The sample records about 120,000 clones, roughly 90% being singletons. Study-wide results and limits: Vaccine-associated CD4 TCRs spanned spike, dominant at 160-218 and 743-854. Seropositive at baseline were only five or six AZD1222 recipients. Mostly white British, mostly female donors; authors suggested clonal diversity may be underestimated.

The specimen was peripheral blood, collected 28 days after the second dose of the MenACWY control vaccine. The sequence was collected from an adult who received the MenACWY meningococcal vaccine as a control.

CDR3 bases: TGTGCCACCAGCAGAGGGACAGGGTCGAACACCGGGGAGCTGTTTTTT. It is translated as CATSRGTGSNTGELFF. This rearrangement joins TRBV15 to TRBJ2-2; 8 bases line up with TRBD1. The length of the CDR3 is 16 residues. Germline V gene lookup returns CDR1 LNHNV and CDR2 YYDKDF (reference sequence). V was pared by 1 base and J by 0 bases, with 1 base of the junction left unmatched. Filled out from reference TRBV15 and TRBJ2-2, the complete variable domain reads DAMVIQNPRYQVTQFGKPVTLSCSQTLNHNVMYWYQQKSSQAPKLLFHYYDKDFNNEADTPDNFQSRRPNTSFCFLDIRSPGLGDTAMYLCATSRGTGSNTGELFFGEGSRLTVL.